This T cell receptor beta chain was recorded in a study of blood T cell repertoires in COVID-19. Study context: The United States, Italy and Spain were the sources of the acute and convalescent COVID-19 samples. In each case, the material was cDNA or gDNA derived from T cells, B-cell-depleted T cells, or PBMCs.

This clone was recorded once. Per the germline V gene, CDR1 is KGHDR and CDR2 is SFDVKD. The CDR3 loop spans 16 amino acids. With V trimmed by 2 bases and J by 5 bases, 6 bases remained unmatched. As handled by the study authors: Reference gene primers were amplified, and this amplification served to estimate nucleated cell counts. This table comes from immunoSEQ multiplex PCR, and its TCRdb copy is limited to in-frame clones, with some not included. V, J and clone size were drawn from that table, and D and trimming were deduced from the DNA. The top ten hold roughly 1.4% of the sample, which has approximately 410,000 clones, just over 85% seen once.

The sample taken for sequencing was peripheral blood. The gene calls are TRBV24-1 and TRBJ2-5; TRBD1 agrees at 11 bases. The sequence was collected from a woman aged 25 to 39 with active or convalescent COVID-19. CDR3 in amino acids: CATSDSGTGGWETQYF. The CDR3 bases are TGTGCCACCAGTGATTCGGGGACAGGGGGTTGGGAGACCCAGTACTTC.